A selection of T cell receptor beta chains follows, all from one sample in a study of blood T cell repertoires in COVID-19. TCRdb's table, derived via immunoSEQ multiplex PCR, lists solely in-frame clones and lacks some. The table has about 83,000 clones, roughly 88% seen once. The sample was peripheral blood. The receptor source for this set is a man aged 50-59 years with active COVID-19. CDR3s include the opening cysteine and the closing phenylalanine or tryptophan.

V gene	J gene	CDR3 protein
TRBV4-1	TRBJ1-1	CASSQEGTVNTEAFF
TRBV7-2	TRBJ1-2	CASSLGQGGSYTF
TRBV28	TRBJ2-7	CASRGTGVEQYF
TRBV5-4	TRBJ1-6	CASSLGGTGGNSPLHF
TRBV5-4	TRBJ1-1	CASNTNRGILNTEAFF
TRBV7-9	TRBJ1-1	CASSLLGQMTEAFF
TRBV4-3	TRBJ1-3	CASSQDKFAGNTIYF
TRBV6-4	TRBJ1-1	CASSTGQANTEAFF
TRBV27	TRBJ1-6	CASSVLYNSPLHF
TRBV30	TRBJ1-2	CAWSVNRNYGYTF
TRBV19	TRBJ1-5	CASRRGQDQPQHF
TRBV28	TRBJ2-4	CASSPADRDKNIQYF
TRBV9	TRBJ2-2	CASSARRGANTGELFF
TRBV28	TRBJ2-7	CASSSPPGGTYEQYF
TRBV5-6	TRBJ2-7	CASSSLVEGSYEQYF
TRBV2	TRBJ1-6	CASRRIDRGTNSPLHF
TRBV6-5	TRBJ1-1	CASSRGQGEAFF
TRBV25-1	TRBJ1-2	CASSESGTQYGYTF
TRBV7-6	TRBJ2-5	CASSLEVRGKETQYF
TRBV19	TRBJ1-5	CASSKTTDQPQHF
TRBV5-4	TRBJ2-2	CASSLVGTSGGRGGELFF
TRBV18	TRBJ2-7	CASSPTGQGRASYEQYF
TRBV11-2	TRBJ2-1	CASSLMSGGARDNEQFF
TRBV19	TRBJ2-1	CASMAGGPYNEQFF
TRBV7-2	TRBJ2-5	CASSLAVTGRETQYF
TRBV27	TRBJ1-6	CASSSEDRLRGSPLHF
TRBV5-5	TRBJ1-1	CASSLAQERRGTEAFF
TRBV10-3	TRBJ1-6	CAIRPGQDSPLHF
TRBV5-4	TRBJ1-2	CASSPDRSGAYGYTF
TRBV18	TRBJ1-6	CASSPGGGQNSPLHF
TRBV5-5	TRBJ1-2	CASSLALKGQEVDGYTF